The rows below give T cell receptor beta chains drawn from one sample of a study of T cells after yellow fever vaccination. MiXCR, run by TCRdb on the 5' RACE reads, gives a single entry per CDR3 protein. The sample holds around 350,000 distinct CDR3 sequences, around 10% seen once. This sample comprised PBMCs, obtained on the day of the first yellow fever vaccination. All receptors come from a man between 18 and 29 years old who received the YFV17D yellow fever vaccine. Each CDR3 is given with its conserved first and last residue. A D gene is named only where the DNA matches it firmly. Clone size is not always given. Where it is, it says once, few, many or a class for expanded clones.

j_gene: TRBJ1-1
v_gene: TRBV27
abundance: .
d_gene: .
CDR3nt: TGTGCCAGCAGTTTGCTACCCTTTAGGCGGACTGAAGCTTTCTTT
CDR3aa: CASSLLPFRRTEAFF

j_gene: TRBJ2-7
v_gene: TRBV4-1
abundance: few
d_gene: TRBD2
CDR3nt: TGCGCCAGCAGCCGAGCGGGAGCTACCTACGAGCAGTACTTC
CDR3aa: CASSRAGATYEQYF

j_gene: TRBJ2-1
v_gene: TRBV6-1
abundance: .
d_gene: .
CDR3nt: TGTGCCAGCACCGAGGGGGGGGGATTGAATGAGCAGTTCTTC
CDR3aa: CASTEGGGLNEQFF

j_gene: TRBJ1-5
v_gene: TRBV12-5
abundance: .
d_gene: .
CDR3nt: TGTGCTAGTGGTTTGGGTAACAGGGACCTAAATCAGCCCCAGCATTTT
CDR3aa: CASGLGNRDLNQPQHF

j_gene: TRBJ2-2
v_gene: TRBV6-2/TRBV6-3
abundance: many
d_gene: .
CDR3nt: TGTGCCAGCACTGGGGCCCTCAACACCGGGGAGCTGTTTTTT
CDR3aa: CASTGALNTGELFF

j_gene: TRBJ2-7
v_gene: TRBV6-5
abundance: .
d_gene: .
CDR3nt: TGTGCCAGCAGTTATTATTTATCAGCGGACCTCTCCTACGAGCAGTACTTC
CDR3aa: CASSYYLSADLSYEQYF

j_gene: TRBJ2-2
v_gene: TRBV7-3
abundance: few
d_gene: .
CDR3nt: TGTGCCAGCCGCTTACGTATGAACACCGGGGAGCTGTTTTTT
CDR3aa: CASRLRMNTGELFF

j_gene: TRBJ2-3
v_gene: TRBV29-1
abundance: .
d_gene: TRBD2
CDR3nt: TGCAGCCCCGTTGAGGTAGCGGGGCCAGATACGCAGTATTTT
CDR3aa: CSPVEVAGPDTQYF

j_gene: TRBJ1-2
v_gene: TRBV11-2
abundance: .
d_gene: .
CDR3nt: TGTGCCAGCAGCCCCAGCGGACAGACGACTTATGGCTACACCTTC
CDR3aa: CASSPSGQTTYGYTF

j_gene: TRBJ1-5
v_gene: TRBV20-1
abundance: few
d_gene: .
CDR3nt: TGCAGTGCTAGACAGGGCGGAGTGGGCAATCAGCCCCAGCATTTT
CDR3aa: CSARQGGVGNQPQHF

j_gene: TRBJ1-1
v_gene: TRBV4-2
abundance: few
d_gene: .
CDR3nt: TGTGCCAGCAACCAGGGCACTGAAGCTTTCTTT
CDR3aa: CASNQGTEAFF

j_gene: TRBJ2-4
v_gene: TRBV20-1
abundance: .
d_gene: TRBD1
CDR3nt: TGCAGTGCTCCTAACCCCGGGACAGGGGACATTCAGTACTTC
CDR3aa: CSAPNPGTGDIQYF

j_gene: TRBJ1-4
v_gene: TRBV4-3
abundance: many
d_gene: TRBD1
CDR3nt: TGCGCCAGCAGCCACCCGGGACAGGGCGGAAAACTGTTTTTT
CDR3aa: CASSHPGQGGKLFF

j_gene: TRBJ1-1
v_gene: TRBV12-3/TRBV12-4
abundance: .
d_gene: .
CDR3nt: TGTGCCAGCAGTTTAGCATCCGGGAAAGCTTTCTTT
CDR3aa: CASSLASGKAFF

j_gene: TRBJ1-1
v_gene: TRBV5-1
abundance: .
d_gene: .
CDR3nt: TGCGCCAGCACATCAGGGCCAGGTGCCACTGAAGCTTTCTTT
CDR3aa: CASTSGPGATEAFF

j_gene: TRBJ2-5
v_gene: TRBV6-2/TRBV6-3
abundance: many
d_gene: TRBD1
CDR3nt: TGTGCCAGCAGTCCACGACAGGGGCGCTATCAAGAGACCCAGTACTTC
CDR3aa: CASSPRQGRYQETQYF

j_gene: TRBJ1-1
v_gene: TRBV18
abundance: .
d_gene: .
CDR3nt: TGTGCCAGCTCACCAACAGGGTTTCGGACTGAAGCTTTCTTT
CDR3aa: CASSPTGFRTEAFF

j_gene: TRBJ2-5
v_gene: TRBV6-5
abundance: few
d_gene: TRBD2
CDR3nt: TGTGCCAGCAGTTACTCAAGCGGGGGGGCTCAAGAGACCCAGTACTTC
CDR3aa: CASSYSSGGAQETQYF

j_gene: TRBJ2-3
v_gene: TRBV5-1
abundance: few
d_gene: TRBD2
CDR3nt: TGCGCCAGCAGCCCGGGACTAGCGGCGACAGATACGCAGTATTTT
CDR3aa: CASSPGLAATDTQYF

j_gene: TRBJ2-6
v_gene: TRBV27
abundance: .
d_gene: .
CDR3nt: TGTGCCAGCCTCAGAACTGGGGCCAACGTCCTGACTTTC
CDR3aa: CASLRTGANVLTF

j_gene: TRBJ1-1
v_gene: TRBV5-1
abundance: many
d_gene: TRBD1
CDR3nt: TGCGCCAGCAGCTGGGACAGGACCTTTGAAGCTTTCTTT
CDR3aa: CASSWDRTFEAFF

j_gene: TRBJ1-2
v_gene: TRBV4-3
abundance: few
d_gene: TRBD1
CDR3nt: TGCGCCAGCAGCCACAAAACAGGGGGCGGTGACTATGGCTACACCTTC
CDR3aa: CASSHKTGGGDYGYTF

j_gene: TRBJ2-3
v_gene: TRBV7-2
abundance: many
d_gene: TRBD2
CDR3nt: TGTGCCAGCAGCTTGAGGTCGGGGGGAGGAACAGATACGCAGTATTTT
CDR3aa: CASSLRSGGGTDTQYF

j_gene: TRBJ1-2
v_gene: TRBV5-1
abundance: few
d_gene: .
CDR3nt: TGCGCCAGCAGCTCTGCAAACGCCAGGACAGCCAACTATGGCTACACCTTC
CDR3aa: CASSSANARTANYGYTF